Presented here are 13 T cell receptor beta chains from one specimen sequenced in a study of vaccination and CD4 T cells after COVID-19. Cultured CD4+ T cell DNA underwent sequencing with the Oncomine TCR Beta short-read assay. TCRdb redid the calling of the PCR reads with MiXCR, one entry per CDR3 protein. Of about 15,000 distinct CDR3 sequences in the sample, 50% to 60% were seen once. Treatment defined: 10-day PBMC culture with coronavirus spike peptide pools or control peptides (ViraFEST assay). These TCRs are of unknown antigen specificity. Sequences were derived from CD4+ T cells from blood, cultured in vitro, sampled before SARS-CoV-2 vaccination. The source is a human donor who had recovered from COVID-19.

The genes are TRBV20-1 and TRBJ1-5; possible D gene TRBD1, 5 bases. CDR3 length equals 15 residues. CDR1 and CDR2 (germline): DFQATT, SNEGSKA (reference sequence). V gave up 6 bases and J gave up 3 bases, with 18 bases separating them. This CDR3 reads CSAEPGTEINQPQHF. The DNA for the CDR3 is TGCAGTGCCGAGCCCGGGACGGAGATCAATCAGCCCCAGCATTTT.

J is TRBJ1-1 and V is TRBV2; 7 bases are a match to TRBD1. The CDR3 contains 13 residues. With V trimmed by 6 bases and J by 2 bases, 3 bases remained unmatched. Germline V lookup: CDR1 SNHLY, CDR2 FYNNEI. CDR3 sequence: CASRDRTNTEAFF. As DNA, the CDR3 is TGTGCCAGCAGGGACAGGACAAACACTGAAGCTTTCTTT.

V gene TRBV5-6 combines with J gene TRBJ1-6; no clear D. Germline V CDR1 and CDR2: SGHDT, YYEEEE. V lost 2 bases and J lost 11, with 17 bases in between. CDR3 length: 15 amino acids. CDR3 sequence: CASSFGRLETPPLHF. The CDR3 nucleotides read TGTGCCAGCAGCTTTGGAAGACTCGAGACCCCACCCCTCCACTTT.

V and J are TRBV6-2 or TRBV6-3 and TRBJ1-2, with 7 bases that match TRBD1. After removal of 6 bases from V and 8 bases from J, the junction contained 12 bases not matched to a gene. Per germline, CDR1 MNHEY and CDR2 SVGEGT. The CDR3 contains 14 residues. The CDR3 DNA reads as TGTGCCAGCAGCCGGGACAGCGATGCGTCGGGCTACACCTTC. It specifies CASSRDSDASGYTF.

The V and J genes are TRBV21-1 and TRBJ2-7; no DNA check was done on the table's D call, TRBD1. TRBV21-1 is assigned pseudogene status. CDR3 length: 15 residues. The CDR3 nucleotides are TGTGCCAGCAGCAACGGGACAGGGGGAACCTACGAGCAGTACTTC. Protein product: CASSNGTGGTYEQYF.

The sample holds a few counts of this clonotype. This CDR3 is CSAREGGTGELFF. In DNA form, the CDR3 reads TGCAGCGCTAGGGAGGGAGGCACCGGGGAGCTGTTTTTT. V and J are TRBV29-1 and TRBJ2-2; 7 bases map to TRBD2. The V segment lost 7 bases and the J segment 4 bases; nucleotides outside the gene matches: 6. This CDR3 is 13 amino acids long. The V gene's germline CDR1 is SQVTM and CDR2 ANQGSEA.

The CDR3 here is CASSQPPGGEQFF. The CDR3 DNA sequence: TGTGCCAGCAGTCAACCCCCAGGGGGAGAGCAGTTCTTC. The chain couples TRBV27 to TRBJ2-1, with 7 bases matching TRBD1. Looked up from germline, CDR1 is MNHEY and CDR2 is SMNVEV (reference sequence). V shed 5 bases, J shed 10 bases, and the junction held 8 bases outside the gene matches. This CDR3 contains 13 residues.

This clonotype was counted once. The chain joins TRBV7-2 to TRBJ2-1, with 8 bases identical to TRBD2. Germline V gives CDR1 SGHTA, CDR2 FQGNSA. V trimming: 2 bases; J trimming: 8 bases; junction bases outside the gene matches: 8. CDR3 size: 15 residues. The CDR3 DNA reads as TGTGCCAGCAGCTTAATGGGGACTAGTGGGGATGAGCAGTTCTTC. It translates to CASSLMGTSGDEQFF.

The chain is built from TRBV12-3 or TRBV12-4 and TRBJ2-5; D is uncertain. The CDR3 is made up of 12 amino acids. Trimming left V 7 bases short and J 5 bases short, with 11 bases between. Written as DNA, the CDR3 is TGTGCCAGCACCCGAGTGGGGGAGACCCAGTACTTC. Translating gives CASTRVGETQYF.

A few counts support this clonotype. This rearrangement joins TRBV7-2 to TRBJ1-1; D is possibly TRBD1 (5 bases). CDR1 and CDR2 (germline): SGHTA, FQGNSA. V was pared by 4 bases and J by 1 base, with 7 bases between. The CDR3 is 13 residues long. As DNA, the CDR3 is TGTGCCAGCAGCTCGGGGCGGAACACTGAAGCTTTCTTT. Translated: CASSSGRNTEAFF. The full variable domain, rest sourced from reference TRBV7-2 and TRBJ1-1, is GAGVSQSPSNKVTEKGKDVELRCDPISGHTALYWYRQSLGQGLEFLIYFQGNSAPDKSGLPSDRFSAERTGGSVSTLTIQRTQQEDSAVYLCASSSGRNTEAFFGQGTRLTVV.

This rearrangement joins TRBV19 to TRBJ2-1; 10 bases fit TRBD1. CDR1 is LNHDA and CDR2 is SQIVND in the germline V gene (reference sequence). Germline trimming cut 6 bases from V and 8 bases from J; bases unmatched to any gene: 4. The CDR3 runs 13 residues. The CDR3 is CASSRQGADEQFF. CDR3 coding DNA: TGTGCCAGTAGCCGACAGGGGGCAGATGAGCAGTTCTTC.

The V gene is TRBV7-9, the J gene TRBJ1-1; maybe TRBD1 (5 bases). The germline V and J ends were trimmed by 5 bases and 5 bases, with 21 bases remaining between them. The CDR3 is 16 amino acids. Per the germline V gene, CDR1 is SEHNR and CDR2 is FQNEAQ (reference sequence). CDR3 protein: CASSPPGVGGATEAFF. In DNA, the CDR3 is TGTGCCAGCAGCCCACCCGGGGTTGGAGGGGCAACTGAAGCTTTCTTT.

This clonotype was detected only a few times. The chain combines TRBV7-2 with TRBJ1-3; D call uncertain. Per the germline V gene, CDR1 is SGHTA and CDR2 is FQGNSA. The CDR3 totals 16 residues. The ends were cut back, 5 bases at V and 3 bases at J, with 17 bases in the middle. The CDR3 DNA is TGTGCCAGCAGCAGACTTGCGATGAGCGGTGGAAACACCATATATTTT. This sequence encodes CASSRLAMSGGNTIYF.